This TCR beta chain was captured by sequencing in a study of cytomegalovirus exposure and HLA in healthy donors. Per the germline V gene, CDR1 is MNHNY and CDR2 is SVGAGI (reference sequence). CDR3 length: 15 residues. The PCR had 60 Vbeta and 13 Jbeta primers. Sequencing was performed with immunoSEQ multiplex PCR; in TCRdb, only in-frame clones are kept and a portion is missing. This sample has 150,000 to 200,000 clones, with 75% to 85% found just once. The source material was PBMCs. The chain employs TRBV6-6 and TRBJ2-5; 10 nucleotides line up with TRBD1. The DNA end is more similar to TRBJ2-7, so the J call may be wrong. This sequence was found in a woman aged 45-60 years in good health and CMV-seropositive. In DNA, the CDR3 is TGTGCCAGCAGCCCACGACAGGGGGCGGCCTACGAGCAGTACTTC. This codes for CASSPRQGAAYEQYF.